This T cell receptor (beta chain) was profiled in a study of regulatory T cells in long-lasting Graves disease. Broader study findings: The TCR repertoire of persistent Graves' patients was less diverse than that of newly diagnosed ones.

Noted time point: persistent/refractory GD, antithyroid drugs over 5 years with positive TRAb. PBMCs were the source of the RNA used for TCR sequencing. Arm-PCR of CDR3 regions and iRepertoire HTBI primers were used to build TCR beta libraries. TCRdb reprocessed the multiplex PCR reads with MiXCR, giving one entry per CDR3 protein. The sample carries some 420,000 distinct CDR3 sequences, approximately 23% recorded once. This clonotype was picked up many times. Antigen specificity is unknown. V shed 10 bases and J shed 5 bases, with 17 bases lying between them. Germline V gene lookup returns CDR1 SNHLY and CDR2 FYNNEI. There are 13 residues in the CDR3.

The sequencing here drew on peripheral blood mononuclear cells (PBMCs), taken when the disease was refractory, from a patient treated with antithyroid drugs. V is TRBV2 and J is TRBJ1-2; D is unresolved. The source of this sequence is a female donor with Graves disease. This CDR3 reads CATPEPSLYGYTF. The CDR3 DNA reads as TGTGCCACCCCTGAACCCTCTCTTTATGGCTACACCTTC.